This T cell receptor beta chain derives from a study of T cell changes during pregnancy in multiple sclerosis. Here immunoSEQ multiplex PCR was the method, and the copy in TCRdb shows in-frame clones only, minus some. The sample yields about 51,000 clones, 85% to 95% seen once. The CDR3 is 13 amino acids. The V gene's germline CDR1 is SGHAT and CDR2 FQNNGV. The germline V and J ends were trimmed by 5 bases and 6 bases, with 13 bases remaining between them. The source was CD4+ T cells from peripheral blood mononuclear cells, collected in the second trimester of pregnancy. The V gene is TRBV11-2, the J gene TRBJ1-2; TRBD1 is a possible D gene (5 bases). This clonotype was obtained from a female donor with multiple sclerosis, enrolled in a pregnancy study. CDR3 in DNA: TGTGCCAGCAGCCCGCGGGGGGGGAATGGCTACACCTTC. It is translated as CASSPRGGNGYTF.